This T cell receptor (beta chain) is from a study of T-cell memory formation after mild COVID-19. TCRdb itself ran the 5' RACE reads through MiXCR, one entry per CDR3 protein. Of some 320,000 distinct CDR3 sequences in the sample, around 15% were seen once. This clonotype has just a few counts. As yet, its antigen is unknown. This CDR3 region has 19 residues. Germline V gene data show CDR1 as SGHKS and CDR2 as YYEKEE (reference sequence). Deletions cut 2 bases from V and 1 base from J, with 19 bases between. Whole-study findings and limits: While clones contracting from day 15 to 85 were balanced between CD4 and CD8, later expanders leaned CD4+. The CD4+ clones that contracted clustered mainly within CM and EM, and the CD8+ clones concentrated in EMRA. A second wave of clones peaked on day 37, and their SARS-CoV-2 specificity went unconfirmed.

The chain recombines TRBV5-5 with TRBJ2-6, with D possibly TRBD1 on 6 matching bases. The source of this sequence is a man aged 18-30 years who had mild COVID-19 (a few samples of this study predate the infection). Cell type and time point are not known. Sequenced material: PBMCs or a T cell subset sorted from them (not recorded which). CDR3 sequence reads: CASSLSPHPRGSGANVLTF. The CDR3 nucleotides read TGTGCCAGCAGCTTATCACCCCACCCTAGGGGGTCTGGGGCCAACGTCCTGACTTTC.